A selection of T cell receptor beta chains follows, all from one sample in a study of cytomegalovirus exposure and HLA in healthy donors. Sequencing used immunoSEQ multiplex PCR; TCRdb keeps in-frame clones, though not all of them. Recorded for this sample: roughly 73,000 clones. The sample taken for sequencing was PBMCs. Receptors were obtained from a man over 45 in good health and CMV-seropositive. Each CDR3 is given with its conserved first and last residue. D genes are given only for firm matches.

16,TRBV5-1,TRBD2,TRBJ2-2,CASSSLAGGNTGELFF,TGCGCCAGCAGCTCATTAGCGGGGGGGAACACCGGGGAGCTGTTTTTT
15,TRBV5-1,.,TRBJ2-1,CASSWGDGLGNEQFF,TGCGCCAGCAGCTGGGGGGACGGGCTGGGCAATGAGCAGTTCTTC
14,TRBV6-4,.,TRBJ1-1,CASSVGDSWAEAFF,TGTGCCAGCAGTGTCGGGGACTCTTGGGCTGAAGCTTTCTTT
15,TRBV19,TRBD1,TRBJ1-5,CASSMGTGEEQPQHF,TGTGCCAGTAGTATGGGGACAGGGGAGGAACAGCCCCAGCATTTT
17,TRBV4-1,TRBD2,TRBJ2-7,CASSPGLAGGLSYEQYF,TGCGCCAGCAGCCCTGGACTAGCGGGAGGGCTCTCCTACGAGCAGTACTTC
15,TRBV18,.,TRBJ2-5,CASSPLDSSKETQYF,TGTGCCAGCTCACCTCTCGACAGTAGTAAGGAGACCCAGTACTTC
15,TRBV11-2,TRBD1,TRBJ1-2,CASILTTGGNYGYTF,TGTGCCAGCATCCTCACGACAGGGGGTAACTATGGCTACACCTTC
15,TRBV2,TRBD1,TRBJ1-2,CASAPRWDRGKGYTF,TGTGCCAGCGCACCCCGTTGGGACAGGGGGAAAGGCTACACCTTC
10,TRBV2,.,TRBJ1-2,CAIMGGGYTF,TGTGCCATCATGGGGGGTGGCTACACCTTC
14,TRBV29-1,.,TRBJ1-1,CSAHRTERNTEAFF,TGCAGCGCCCATAGGACAGAACGAAACACTGAAGCTTTCTTT
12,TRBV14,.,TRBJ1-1,CASSPGLEEAFF,TGTGCCAGCAGCCCGGGACTCGAGGAAGCTTTCTTT
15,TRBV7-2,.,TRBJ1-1,CASSLNLPRAGEAFF,TGTGCCAGCAGCTTAAATCTTCCCAGGGCCGGTGAAGCTTTCTTT
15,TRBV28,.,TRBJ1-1,CASSLWGGEGTEAFF,TGTGCCAGCAGTTTATGGGGGGGGGAGGGCACTGAAGCTTTCTTT
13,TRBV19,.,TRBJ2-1,CASSPDREGEQFF,TGTGCCAGTAGCCCGGACAGGGAGGGTGAGCAGTTCTTC
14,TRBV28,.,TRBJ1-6,CASSSQGNNSPLHF,TGTGCCAGCAGTTCACAGGGTAATAATTCACCCCTCCACTTT
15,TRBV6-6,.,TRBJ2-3,CASSYPRFREDTQYF,TGTGCCAGCAGTTACCCCAGGTTCCGGGAAGATACGCAGTATTTT
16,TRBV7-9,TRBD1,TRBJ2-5,CASSRPGTGGEETQYF,TGTGCCAGCAGCCGCCCCGGGACAGGGGGCGAGGAGACCCAGTACTTC
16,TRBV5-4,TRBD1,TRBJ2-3,CASSLVGGVGTDTQYF,TGTGCCAGCAGCTTGGTAGGGGGCGTAGGAACAGATACGCAGTATTTT
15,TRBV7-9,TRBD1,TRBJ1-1,CASSRGDRGGTEAFF,TGTGCCAGCAGCAGGGGGGACAGGGGAGGCACTGAAGCTTTCTTT
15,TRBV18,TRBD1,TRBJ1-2,CASSAAGTGAYGYTF,TGTGCCAGCTCAGCCGCCGGGACAGGGGCCTATGGCTACACCTTC
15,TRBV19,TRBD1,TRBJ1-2,CASTIGGGTDYGYTF,TGTGCCAGTACCATCGGGGGGGGGACAGACTATGGCTACACCTTC
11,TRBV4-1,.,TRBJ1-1,CASSQSAEAFF,TGCGCCAGCAGCCAATCAGCTGAAGCTTTCTTT
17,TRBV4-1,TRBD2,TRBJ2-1,CASSTGLAGERYNEQFF,TGCGCCAGCAGCACCGGACTAGCGGGAGAGAGGTACAATGAGCAGTTCTTC
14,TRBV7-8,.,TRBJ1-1,CASSKGQMNTEAFF,TGTGCCAGCAGCAAAGGACAGATGAACACTGAAGCTTTCTTT
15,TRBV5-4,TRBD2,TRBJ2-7,CASSPSGREPYEQYF,TGTGCCAGCAGCCCCAGCGGGAGGGAGCCCTACGAGCAGTACTTC
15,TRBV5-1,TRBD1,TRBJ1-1,CASSLGDRLNTEAFF,TGCGCCAGCAGCTTGGGGGACAGGTTGAACACTGAAGCTTTCTTT
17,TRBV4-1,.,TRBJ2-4,CASSQGLEFLERNIQYF,TGCGCCAGCAGCCAAGGTCTGGAGTTTTTGGAGAGGAACATTCAGTACTTC
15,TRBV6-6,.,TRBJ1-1,CASSLTGLVNTEAFF,TGTGCCAGCAGCTTGACAGGTCTCGTGAACACTGAAGCTTTCTTT
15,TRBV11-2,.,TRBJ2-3,CASSQSIPAADTQYF,TGTGCCAGCAGCCAATCCATCCCGGCGGCAGATACGCAGTATTTT
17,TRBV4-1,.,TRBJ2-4,CASSQAWTDLAKNIQYF,TGCGCCAGCAGCCAAGCCTGGACAGACCTAGCCAAAAACATTCAGTACTTC
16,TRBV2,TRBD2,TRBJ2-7,CASRPRASGSPYEQYF,TGTGCCAGCAGACCAAGGGCTAGCGGGAGCCCCTACGAGCAGTACTTC
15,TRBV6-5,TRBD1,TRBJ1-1,CASSPPGQANTEAFF,TGTGCCAGCAGTCCCCCGGGACAGGCGAACACTGAAGCTTTCTTT
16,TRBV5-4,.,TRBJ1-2,CASSFVGGLANYGYTF,TGTGCCAGCAGCTTTGTAGGCGGCTTAGCTAACTATGGCTACACCTTC
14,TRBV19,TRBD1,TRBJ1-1,CASRSQGDGTEAFF,TGTGCCAGTAGATCACAGGGGGACGGGACTGAAGCTTTCTTT
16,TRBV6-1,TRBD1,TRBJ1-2,CASSEAQGGHPNGYTF,TGTGCCAGCAGTGAAGCGCAGGGGGGACACCCTAATGGCTACACCTTC
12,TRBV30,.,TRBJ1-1,CAWGQGETEAFF,TGTGCCTGGGGACAAGGGGAAACTGAAGCTTTCTTT
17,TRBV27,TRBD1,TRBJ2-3,CASSLIGQGRGDDTQYF,TGTGCCAGCAGTCTTATCGGACAGGGGCGTGGGGATGATACGCAGTATTTT
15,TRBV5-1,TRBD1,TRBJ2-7,CASSLEGQGGYEQYF,TGCGCCAGCAGCTTGGAGGGACAGGGGGGCTACGAGCAGTACTTC
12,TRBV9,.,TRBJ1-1,CASSEQDTEAFF,TGTGCCAGCAGCGAACAGGACACTGAAGCTTTCTTT
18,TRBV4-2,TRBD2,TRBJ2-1,CASSQGGGLAGAYNEQFF,TGTGCCAGCAGCCAAGGAGGGGGACTAGCAGGCGCCTACAATGAGCAGTTCTTC
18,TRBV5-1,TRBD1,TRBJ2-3,CASSLALQGAQWADTQYF,TGCGCCAGCAGCTTGGCGCTGCAGGGGGCGCAGTGGGCAGATACGCAGTATTTT
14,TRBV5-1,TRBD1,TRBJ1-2,CASSLAGGLSGYTF,TGCGCCAGCAGCTTGGCAGGGGGCCTATCTGGCTACACCTTC
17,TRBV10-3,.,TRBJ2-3,CAISESRGGAVTDTQYF,TGTGCCATCAGTGAGTCGAGGGGGGGGGCCGTCACAGATACGCAGTATTTT
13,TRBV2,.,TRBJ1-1,CASKGPSGVSAFF,TGTGCCAGCAAAGGGCCTTCAGGGGTGTCGGCTTTCTTT
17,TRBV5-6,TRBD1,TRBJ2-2,CASSLLGQGARTGELFF,TGTGCCAGCAGCTTGTTGGGACAGGGGGCTCGTACCGGGGAGCTGTTTTTT
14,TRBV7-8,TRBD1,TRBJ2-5,CASSPGQGHETQYF,TGTGCCAGCAGCCCCGGACAGGGGCACGAGACCCAGTACTTC
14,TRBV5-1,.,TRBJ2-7,CASSSGVGTYEQYF,TGCGCCAGCAGCTCGGGGGTAGGAACCTACGAGCAGTACTTC
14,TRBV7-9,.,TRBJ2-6,CASSPGAGANVLTF,TGTGCCAGCAGTCCAGGGGCCGGGGCCAACGTCCTGACTTTC
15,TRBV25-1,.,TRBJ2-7,CASSRGGTEAYEQYF,TGTGCCAGCAGCCGGGGGGGGACAGAGGCCTACGAGCAGTACTTC
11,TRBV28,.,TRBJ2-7,CASRGGYEQYF,TGTGCCAGCCGAGGGGGATACGAGCAGTACTTC
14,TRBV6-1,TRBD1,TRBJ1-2,CASSSRTGKNGYTF,TGTGCCAGCAGTTCTCGGACAGGGAAAAATGGCTACACCTTC
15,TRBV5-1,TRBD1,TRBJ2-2,CASSLAGQGAGELFF,TGCGCCAGCAGCTTGGCCGGACAGGGAGCCGGGGAGCTGTTTTTT
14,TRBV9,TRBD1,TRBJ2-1,CASSPWTGGDEQFF,TGTGCCAGCAGCCCCTGGACAGGGGGGGATGAGCAGTTCTTC